The 17 T cell receptor beta chains listed next were all sequenced from one sample in a study of T cells in localized non-small cell lung cancer. The data were produced by immunoSEQ multiplex PCR, yet TCRdb's version contains in-frame clones alone and is incomplete. The sample holds 8,500 to 10,000 clones, around 91% seen once. Specimen: peripheral blood, collected before any cancer treatment. These receptors originate from a male donor aged 60 or over with stage III squamous cell lung carcinoma.

V is TRBV6-5 and J is TRBJ1-5; tentative D call: TRBD1 (6 bases). V was cut by 6 bases and J by 6 bases, with 15 bases left in between. The CDR3 length is 14 residues. The germline CDR1 and CDR2 sequences are MNHEY and SVGAGI. The CDR3 loop reads CASRGTGNTQPQHF. DNA of the CDR3: TGTGCCAGCAGAGGAACAGGGAATACTCAGCCCCAGCATTTT.

On this clone itself: Germline is not matched at one junction end, which may reflect a read error. The V and J genes are TRBV6-1 and TRBJ1-5; no firm D call. The CDR3 is 13 residues long. The germline CDR1 and CDR2 sequences are MNHNS and SASEGT. CDR3 bases: TGTGCCAGCCTGGACCCAACAAATCAGCCCCGGCATTTT. Its translation is CASLDPTNQPRHF.

The chain uses TRBV10-1 and TRBJ1-5; 9 bases line up with TRBD1. V shed 4 bases and J 4 bases; nucleotides not matched to a gene: 8. This CDR3 is built from 16 residues. In germline, CDR1 is WNHNN, CDR2 SYGVQD (reference sequence). DNA for the CDR3: TGCGCCAGCAGTGCGCCGACAGGGGGGGGGAATCAGCCCCAGCATTTT. It is translated as CASSAPTGGGNQPQHF.

V usage is TRBV19 and J usage is TRBJ2-2, with a tentative D call TRBD1 (6 bases). This CDR3 has 18 residues. Trimming shortened V by 4 bases and J by 4 bases, and 22 bases separated the two germline ends. Germline V gives CDR1 LNHDA, CDR2 SQIVND (reference sequence). For the CDR3, the DNA is TGTGCCAGTAGTAGGCCCTCGGGGCAAGGGGGTGGCACCGGGGAGCTGTTTTTT. This gives the protein CASSRPSGQGGGTGELFF.

The gene calls are TRBV5-5 and TRBJ1-1; no definite D call. Trimming took off 2 bases at V and 5 bases at J, with 19 bases between the two ends. CDR3 length: 16 amino acids. Per the germline V gene, CDR1 is SGHKS and CDR2 is YYEKEE (reference sequence). CDR3 sequence: CASSLKLTQLVTEAFF. The CDR3 nucleotides are TGTGCCAGCAGCTTAAAATTGACTCAATTGGTTACTGAAGCTTTCTTT.

The chain carries TRBV15 and TRBJ2-7; no reliable D call. V lost 8 bases, J lost 6 bases, and 17 bases lay in between. CDR1 is LNHNV, CDR2 YYDKDF, per germline (reference sequence). This CDR3 has 13 amino acids. The CDR3 loop reads CATQESASSEQYF. The CDR3 coding sequence is TGTGCCACCCAGGAGTCGGCATCAAGCGAGCAGTACTTC.

The chain couples TRBV4-2 to TRBJ1-4; D is ambiguous. Germline values: CDR1 LGHNA, CDR2 YNFKEQ. Trimming took 1 base from V and 6 from J, leaving 15 bases between them. This CDR3 is 16 amino acids long. The DNA of the CDR3 is TGTGCCAGCAGCCAAGTTAGAACAAAAGAAGATGAAAAACTGTTTTTT. As protein: CASSQVRTKEDEKLFF.

The V call is TRBV5-6, the J call TRBJ2-2; 7 bases match TRBD1. Germline V lookup: CDR1 SGHDT, CDR2 YYEEEE. J gave up 6 bases and V 5 bases, and 4 bases lay outside the gene matches. The length of the CDR3 is 13 residues. CDR3 nucleotides: TGTGCCAGCAGTGACACAGGGGCCGGGGAGCTGTTTTTT. It yields the protein CASSDTGAGELFF.

This chain joins TRBV15 and TRBJ2-2; the match to TRBD2 covers 9 bases. The CDR3 spans 16 residues. Per germline, CDR1 LNHNV and CDR2 YYDKDF (reference sequence). The V and J ends lost 3 bases and 3 bases, in that order; junction bases with no gene match: 5. The chain's CDR3 is CATSSGSGGHTGELFF. CDR3 DNA: TGTGCCACCAGCAGTGGTAGCGGGGGCCACACCGGGGAGCTGTTTTTT.

This sequence joins TRBV5-3 and TRBJ2-7, with TRBD1 matching 9 bases. TRBV5-3 is designated an ORF whose function remains uncertain. V was clipped by 5 bases and J by 3 bases; unmatched bases: 9. This CDR3 comprises 15 residues. The CDR3 nucleotides read TGTGCCAGAAGACCCGGACAGGGGAGGGGCTACGAGCAGTACTTC. It codes for CARRPGQGRGYEQYF.

The J gene is TRBJ2-1, the V gene TRBV10-3, with a tentative D call TRBD2 (5 bases). V was trimmed by 5 bases and J by 8 bases, leaving 7 bases between them. The CDR3 is 11 amino acids. Germline V CDR1 and CDR2: ENHRY, SYGVKD. CDR3 nucleotides: TGTGCCATCAGTACGGGGTATGAGCAGTTCTTC. The encoded protein is CAISTGYEQFF.

This clone has a single count. The J gene is TRBJ1-5, the V gene TRBV11-2, with D hard to call. The CDR3 has 16 amino acids. Germline V lookup: CDR1 SGHAT, CDR2 FQNNGV. Trimming took 6 bases from V and 0 from J, leaving 15 bases between them. The CDR3 DNA sequence: TGTGCCAGCAGTCCGAATGGACGGCTTAGCAATCAGCCCCAGCATTTT. Its protein product is CASSPNGRLSNQPQHF. Variable domain in full (rest from reference TRBV11-2 and TRBJ1-5): EAGVAQSPRYKIIEKRQSVAFWCNPISGHATLYWYQQILGQGPKLLIQFQNNGVVDDSQLPKDRFSAERLKGVDSTLKIQPAKLEDSAVYLCASSPNGRLSNQPQHFGDGTRLSIL.

The V gene is TRBV9, the J gene TRBJ1-2, with TRBD1 matching over 7 bases. V lost 4 bases and J lost 10; bases outside the gene matches: 16. The CDR3 contains 15 residues. CDR1 and CDR2 from the germline V gene are SGDLS and YYNGEE. The CDR3 reads CASSLTGGTASYYTF. As DNA, the CDR3 is TGTGCCAGCAGCCTCACCGGGGGGACAGCCAGCTACTACACCTTC.

This clone was observed once. The CDR3 protein is CASSQDPGARVYNEQFF. The CDR3 DNA reads TGCGCCAGCAGCCAAGATCCAGGGGCCCGAGTCTACAATGAGCAGTTCTTC. The V and J genes are TRBV4-3 and TRBJ2-1, with D possibly matching TRBD1 (6 bases). The V gene's germline CDR1 is LGHNA and CDR2 YSLEER. CDR3 size: 17 residues. Deletions cut 0 bases from V and 3 bases from J, with 15 bases between.

V gene TRBV10-1 combines with J gene TRBJ1-6; D perhaps matches TRBD1 (5 bases). Germline-derived CDR1 and CDR2 are WNHNN and SYGVQD (reference sequence). CDR3 length: 15 residues. V was pared by 3 bases and J by 5 bases, with 11 bases between. CDR3 in DNA: TGCGCCAGCAGTGAATGGGGGGGGGATAATTCACCCCTCCACTTT. This translates into CASSEWGGDNSPLHF.

This clone qualifies as medium-sized (0.01 to 0.1%). The rearrangement uses TRBV5-6 and TRBJ1-1; D remains unclear. Trimming left V 3 bases short and J 1 base short, with 7 bases between. Germline V gene lookup returns CDR1 SGHDT and CDR2 YYEEEE. This CDR3 contains 13 residues. The CDR3, as DNA: TGTGCCAGCAGCTGGGATGGGAACACTGAAGCTTTCTTT. Translating gives CASSWDGNTEAFF.

The chain joins TRBV27 to TRBJ2-3; possibly TRBD2 for D (6 bases). The ends were cut back, 5 bases at V and 2 bases at J, with 14 bases in the middle. The CDR3 spans 15 residues. Germline lookup yields CDR1 MNHEY and CDR2 SMNVEV (reference sequence). The CDR3: CASSPAGLTTDTQYF. The CDR3, as DNA: TGTGCCAGCAGTCCGGCGGGGTTAACCACAGATACGCAGTATTTT.